The T cell receptor beta chain under discussion was sequenced for a study of shared clonotypes between healthy human individuals (dated by TCRdb to 2020 to 2022). At the level of the whole study: A few men and two women, aged 18 to 49 years, made up the cohort. Blood TCR repertoires of four to six healthy adults were deeply sequenced to estimate repertoire size and the extent of clonotype sharing between individuals. Different laboratories and diverse techniques were used to prepare libraries and sequence TCR repertoires, to increase sequencing depth and limit assay-specific biases. Leukapheresis yielded between about 0.9 and 9 billion PBMCs per donor.

The donors were healthy, HIV-negative adults with no recently reported acute infections or vaccinations. Only Caucasian adults living in Nashville, Tennessee, USA were represented among the donors. For unsorted samples, 70 million to 95 million PBMCs were counted, and genomic DNA was extracted using the QIAamp DNA Blood Mini kit. After blood collection by leukapheresis, PBMCs were isolated using Ficoll-Histopaque density gradient centrifugation and then cryopreserved in the vapor phase of liquid nitrogen. The full study reports these points: Pairwise subsampling led to the expectation that sequencing depth would affect the degree of clonotype sharing among donors. Because the study included only a small number of donors, the genetic and exposure-history diversity represented was limited. Sampling was restricted to blood, and TCR repertoires in tissues likely differ from the TCR repertoires found in blood.

Details on this clone: Its antigen is currently not known. No much larger clonotype is one base removed from it; base qualities were not supplied.

TCR CDR3 regions were amplified from genomic DNA by multiplex PCR using the deep immunoSEQ assay. Extracted genomic DNA from each cell subset was distributed evenly across all wells of several immunoSEQ 96-well plates, and each plate was treated as a replicate. Each replicate PCR for unsorted PBMC received about 310 ng genomic DNA, equal to tens of thousands of T cell genomes. Ten immunoSEQ deep assay plates were used to sequence the unsorted PBMC genomic DNA. The purified libraries were quantified using a Qubit 3.0 fluorometer, sized with a Bioanalyzer 2100, and then quantified again using the KAPA Library Quantification kit. Each immunoSEQ 96-well plate was sequenced on its own single-read 150-cycle Illumina NextSeq 550 flow cell. In the original analysis: Because only junctional sequences without quality scores were contained in the immunoSEQ output, filtering matching that applied to full-length reads could not be performed. To assign V/J genes and CDR3, sequences were annotated against IMGT germline references using PyIR, a Python wrapper for IgBLAST v1.9. Reads were filtered out if the reads had weak V/J assignments (E-value above 1e-6), no CDR3, stop codons, out-of-frame junctions, or ambiguous translated residues. V3J clonotypes were defined as sequences sharing an identical inferred V gene, J gene, and CDR3 amino acid sequence. The percentage overlap between two repertoires was calculated by dividing the number of shared unique clonotypes by the size of the smaller repertoire. Three approaches were used to assess repertoire richness: RTK rarefaction, the Chao1 estimator, and Recon v2.1 estimates of unobserved clonotypes. The table comes from immuneACCESS by way of TCRdb, which keeps in-frame sequences with V and J called. Part of the clones is missing from these tables; in studies checked, under half for an unresolved V gene and the rest for unknown reasons. Clone size and the V and J calls come from that table; the DNA yielded D and trimming. The sample profile shows 530,000 or so clones; roughly 79% of them were found once. The ten largest clonotypes hold approximately 12% of the sample.

Taken from the germline V gene, the CDR1 and CDR2 loops are KGHSH and LQKENI. Clipping removes 1 base from V and 9 bases from J, with 6 as the unmatched junction base count. The CDR3 contains 15 residues, cysteine and phenylalanine counted. Here the CDR3 DNA is all that survives: 45 bases in frame from base 1. Material for sequencing was PBMCs. The chain uses TRBV18 and TRBJ2-1; 10 of the junction bases match TRBD2. The sequence was obtained from a woman in her thirties or forties in good health. Some clones in this sample may be carry-over from other donors' samples. The CDR3 reads as follows: CASSPLLAGEAEQFF. The nucleotide sequence reads TGTGCCAGCTCACCACTCCTAGCGGGAGAGGCTGAGCAGTTCTTC.